This T cell receptor beta chain stems from a study of shared clonotypes between healthy human individuals. Study-wide context: Aged between 18 and 49, the donors were a couple of women and three men.

A note on this clone: Its specificity is unknown. Other DNA sequences in the same sample also yield this CDR3.

Naive CD8 cells lacked CD45RO, underwent positive selection for CCR7 and left out terminally differentiated effector memory CD45RA+ cells. Notes on the study in general: The study sampled only blood, and tissue repertoires likely differ. What limited the represented genetic and exposure-history diversity was the small number of donors.

The germline V gene encodes CDR1 MNHEY and CDR2 SMNVEV (reference sequence). The CDR3 sequence is 13 residues long. Trimming removed 6 bases from V and 2 bases from J, with 11 bases in between. The authors distributed each subset's genomic DNA evenly over several immunoSEQ plates. The repertoire was sequenced with immunoSEQ multiplex PCR; TCRdb's copy has only in-frame clones and lacks some. Among hundreds of thousands of clones listed, approximately 96% were seen once. The sample consisted of naive CD8+ T cells sorted from blood. The chain couples TRBV27 to TRBJ2-7; the D gene is possibly TRBD2 (6 bases). This sequence originates from a woman in her twenties or thirties in good health. The CDR3, as DNA: TGTGCCAGCAGCCCGGGACTTACCTACGAGCAGTACTTC. Encoded protein: CASSPGLTYEQYF.